One sample yielded the 32 T cell receptor beta chains listed below, sequenced in a study of blood T cell repertoires in COVID-19. The assay was immunoSEQ multiplex PCR, and TCRdb's table has in-frame clones only and misses some. Of a few hundred thousand clones listed, around 90% are singletons. Sequencing was carried out using PBMCs or T cells enriched from blood (not recorded which). The receptors come from a woman aged 40 to 49 who had recovered from COVID-19.

The rearrangement joins TRBV3-1 (or the pseudogene TRBV3-2) to TRBJ2-6; 8 bases match TRBD1. The CDR3 spans 19 residues. V shed 6 bases, J shed 0 bases, and the junction held 13 bases outside the gene matches. The germline V gene has CDR1 LGHDT and CDR2 YNNKEL (reference sequence). In DNA, the CDR3 is TGTGCCAGCAGTCAATACGCCGGACAGGGCGTCTCTGGGGCCAACGTCCTGACTTTC. It encodes CASSQYAGQGVSGANVLTF.

A single count supports this clone. The V call is TRBV3-1 (or the pseudogene TRBV3-2), the J call TRBJ2-7; 7 bases agree with TRBD1. The V segment lost 6 bases and the J segment 4 bases; nucleotides outside the gene matches: 9. The CDR3 is made up of 14 amino acids. CDR1 and CDR2 from the germline V gene are LGHDT and YNNKEL (reference sequence). The CDR3: CASSYITTGYEQYF. The DNA for the CDR3 is TGTGCCAGCAGTTACATTACGACAGGGTACGAGCAGTACTTC.

The chain has TRBV5-1 and TRBJ1-1; possible D gene TRBD1, 6 bases. The germline gives CDR1 SGHRS, CDR2 YFSETQ. V shed 4 bases and J shed 1 base, with 11 bases lying between them. CDR3 size: 14 residues. The CDR3 region has the DNA TGCGCCAGCAGCGCCAGGACAGCGAACACTGAAGCTTTCTTT. This sequence encodes CASSARTANTEAFF.

The chain uses TRBV19 and TRBJ2-1; a possible D gene is TRBD2 (6 bases). This CDR3 comprises 15 residues. From germline, CDR1 is LNHDA and CDR2 SQIVND (reference sequence). The V end was cut by 0 bases, the J end by 8 bases, with 14 bases between. Written as DNA, the CDR3 is TGTGCCAGTAGTATAGAGGGGCTAGCGAGGCATGAGCAGTTCTTC. This gives the protein CASSIEGLARHEQFF.

The V gene is TRBV5-6, the J gene TRBJ2-7, with 10 bases identical to TRBD1. J lost 4 bases, V lost 4 bases, and 8 bases had no gene match. Germline CDR1 reads SGHDT; CDR2 reads YYEEEE. The CDR3 runs 15 residues. CDR3 coding DNA: TGTGCCAGCAGCCCGGATGGGACAGGGGTTTACGAGCAGTACTTC. Translated: CASSPDGTGVYEQYF.

The chain is built from TRBV19 and TRBJ2-7; TRBD1 agrees at 8 bases. The CDR3 loop spans 15 amino acids. Germline V CDR1 and CDR2: LNHDA, SQIVND (reference sequence). V lost 3 bases to trimming and J lost 3 bases; unmatched junction nucleotides: 7. As DNA, the CDR3 is TGTGCCAGTAGTATGGGCAGGGGGCTAAACTACGAGCAGTACTTC. Translation gives CASSMGRGLNYEQYF.

The chain links TRBV20-1 to TRBJ2-7; no reliable D call. Trimming left V 6 bases short and J 6 bases short, with 9 bases between. The CDR3 runs 10 residues. The germline V gene encodes CDR1 DFQATT and CDR2 SNEGSKA (reference sequence). The CDR3: CSAKLREQYF. The CDR3 nucleotides read TGCAGTGCCAAGTTGCGCGAGCAGTACTTC.

The chain joins TRBV5-4 to TRBJ2-5; perhaps TRBD2 as D (6 bases). The ends were cut back, 4 bases at V and 10 bases at J, with 14 bases in the middle. The CDR3 is 12 residues long. CDR1 and CDR2 (germline): SGHNT, YYREEE (reference sequence). The CDR3 region is CASSIRDGGQYF. CDR3 sequence (DNA): TGTGCCAGCAGCATCCGGGACGGGGGCCAGTACTTC. The entire variable domain, with the rest obtained from reference TRBV5-4 and TRBJ2-5, is as follows: ETGVTQSPTHLIKTRGQQVTLRCSSQSGHNTVSWYQQALGQGPQFIFQYYREEENGRGNFPPRFSGLQFPNYSSELNVNALELDDSALYLCASSIRDGGQYFGPGTRLLVL.

The gene calls are TRBV27 and TRBJ2-7; D is undetermined. Trimming removed 4 bases from V and 3 bases from J, with 7 bases in between. Per germline, CDR1 MNHEY and CDR2 SMNVEV (reference sequence). The CDR3 has 12 residues. The CDR3 sequence: CASSSGHYEQYF. CDR3 nucleotide sequence: TGTGCCAGCAGTTCGGGTCACTACGAGCAGTACTTC.

V and J are TRBV4-3 and TRBJ1-2, with 7 positions matching TRBD1. The CDR3 runs to 16 residues. V dropped 0 bases and J dropped 8; count of bases not matched to a gene: 12. Per the germline V gene, CDR1 is LGHNA and CDR2 is YSLEER. The CDR3 nucleotides read TGCGCCAGCAGCCAAGATTATGACAGGGCGGGATACGGCTACACCTTC. Its translation: CASSQDYDRAGYGYTF.

The chain's CDR3 is CASSSEAKNIQYF. In nucleotides, the CDR3 is TGTGCCAGTAGTAGCGAGGCGAAAAACATTCAGTACTTC. The chain employs TRBV19 and TRBJ2-4; D not resolved. Germline V CDR1 and CDR2: LNHDA, SQIVND (reference sequence). The CDR3 covers 13 residues. Trimming shortened V by 4 bases and J by 4 bases, and 8 bases separated the two germline ends.

The chain uses TRBV28 and TRBJ1-5; unclear D gene. Germline V CDR1 and CDR2: MDHEN, SYDVKM. The CDR3 is 13 amino acids. Trimming cost V 5 bases and J 7 bases, with 12 bases left between them. CDR3 loop: CASSLEVSQPQHF. Written as DNA, the CDR3 is TGTGCCAGCAGTCTGGAGGTTAGCCAGCCCCAGCATTTT.

The chain employs TRBV30 and TRBJ1-3; perhaps TRBD1 as D (6 bases). This CDR3 has 14 amino acids. V was clipped by 2 bases and J by 2 bases, with 10 bases between them. Germline values: CDR1 GTSNPN, CDR2 SVGIG (reference sequence). The CDR3 here is CAWSWGGAGNTIYF. The CDR3 nucleotides read TGTGCCTGGAGTTGGGGGGGCGCTGGAAACACCATATATTTT.

The V and J genes are TRBV9 and TRBJ2-1; 9 bases are a match to TRBD2. The CDR3 extends over 14 amino acids. V dropped 1 base and J dropped 8; count of bases not matched to a gene: 4. Germline V gene sequence: CDR1 SGDLS, CDR2 YYNGEE. CDR3 residues: CASSVSGGRDEQFF. CDR3 sequence (DNA): TGTGCCAGCAGCGTAAGCGGGGGGCGCGATGAGCAGTTCTTC.

The chain is built from TRBV9 and TRBJ1-4; 7 bases are shared with TRBD1. CDR3 length equals 16 residues. The V and J ends lost 3 bases and 8 bases, in that order; junction bases with no gene match: 13. Germline V gene sequence: CDR1 SGDLS, CDR2 YYNGEE. The CDR3 bases are TGTGCCAGCAGCGCCTTACAGGGGCTGGGCACGGAAAAACTGTTTTTT. It specifies CASSALQGLGTEKLFF.

The chain carries TRBV29-1 and TRBJ1-4; TRBD1 matches 8 bases. With 6 bases clipped from V and 8 bases from J, the junction kept 8 bases outside the gene matches. In germline, CDR1 is SQVTM, CDR2 ANQGSEA. This CDR3 comprises 13 residues. The CDR3 is CSVALGTGEKLFF. For the CDR3, the DNA is TGCAGCGTAGCCTTAGGGACAGGAGAAAAACTGTTTTTT.

The rearrangement uses TRBV19 and TRBJ2-1; 9 nucleotides align to TRBD1. The length of the CDR3 is 14 residues. Germline CDR1 and CDR2: LNHDA and SQIVND (reference sequence). Unmatched junction bases numbered 2, after V lost 7 bases and J lost 1 base. CDR3 amino acids: CASTDRGSYNEQFF. As DNA, the CDR3 is TGTGCCAGTACGGACAGGGGTTCCTACAATGAGCAGTTCTTC. Drawing the rest from reference TRBV19 and TRBJ2-1, the complete variable domain is DGGITQSPKYLFRKEGQNVTLSCEQNLNHDAMYWYRQDPGQGLRLIYYSQIVNDFQKGDIAEGYSVSREKKESFPLTVTSAQKNPTAFYLCASTDRGSYNEQFFGPGTRLTVL.

The count of this clone is one. The J gene is TRBJ2-7, the V gene TRBV18; 10 bases map to TRBD1. Per the germline V gene, CDR1 is KGHSH and CDR2 is LQKENI. This CDR3 is 14 amino acids long. Unmatched junction bases numbered 2, after V lost 1 base and J lost 5 bases. The CDR3 spells CASSPRGTGDEQYF. Here the CDR3 DNA reads TGTGCCAGCTCACCACGGGGGACAGGGGACGAGCAGTACTTC.

This CDR3 reads CASTAEGATKNIQYF. DNA for the CDR3: TGTGCCAGCACCGCTGAGGGGGCGACCAAAAACATTCAGTACTTC. The V and J genes are TRBV2 and TRBJ2-4, with 7 nucleotides matching TRBD1. CDR1 is SNHLY, CDR2 FYNNEI, per germline. Unmatched junction bases numbered 8, after V lost 7 bases and J lost 2 bases. This CDR3 spans 15 amino acids.

This chain joins TRBV11-2 and TRBJ2-5; D is undetermined. The CDR3 extends over 11 amino acids. The germline V and J ends were trimmed by 8 bases and 2 bases, with 6 bases remaining between them. Germline V lookup: CDR1 SGHAT, CDR2 FQNNGV. CDR3 nucleotides: TGTGCCAGCGGGCATCAAGAGACCCAGTACTTC. Protein product: CASGHQETQYF.

The rearrangement uses TRBV7-2 and TRBJ2-7, with 9 nucleotides matching TRBD2. The CDR3 is made up of 15 amino acids. J was trimmed by 4 bases and V by 1 base; bases with no gene match: 5. Germline loops: CDR1 SGHTA, CDR2 FQGNSA. CDR3 in amino acids: CASSLVSSGVYEQYF. In DNA, the CDR3 is TGTGCCAGCAGCTTAGTGTCTAGCGGGGTGTACGAGCAGTACTTC.

V is TRBV6-5 and J is TRBJ1-5; TRBD1 matches at 9 bases. This CDR3 contains 15 residues. V lost 5 bases and J lost 4; bases outside the gene matches: 6. Germline V CDR1 and CDR2: MNHEY, SVGAGI. The CDR3 DNA reads as TGTGCCAGCAGTCGTACAGGGGGCGGGAATCAGCCCCAGCATTTT. This sequence encodes CASSRTGGGNQPQHF.

The chain is built from TRBV5-1 and TRBJ1-6, with TRBD1 matching 8 bases. Per germline, CDR1 SGHRS and CDR2 YFSETQ. Trimming took 0 bases from V and 9 from J; bases not matched to a gene: 5. The CDR3 has 15 amino acids. In DNA, the CDR3 is TGCGCCAGCAGCTTGGGTGGACAGGGTAGTTCACCCCTCCACTTT. It encodes CASSLGGQGSSPLHF. Complete variable domain (other parts from reference TRBV5-1 and TRBJ1-6): KAGVTQTPRYLIKTRGQQVTLSCSPISGHRSVSWYQQTPGQGLQFLFEYFSETQRNKGNFPGRFSGRQFSNSRSEMNVSTLELGDSALYLCASSLGGQGSSPLHFGNGTRLTVT.

V is TRBV7-3 and J is TRBJ1-1; D is unclear. CDR1 is SGHTA and CDR2 is FQGTGA in the germline V gene. The CDR3 consists of 12 residues. V shed 2 bases and J shed 11 bases, with 12 bases lying between them. Written as DNA, the CDR3 is TGTGCCAGCAGCTTACTCGACGGAGTGGCTTTCTTT. Its protein is CASSLLDGVAFF.

V gene TRBV7-2 combines with J gene TRBJ2-2; maybe TRBD2 (5 bases). With 2 bases removed from V and 6 bases from J, the gap between germline ends came to 10 bases. The CDR3 extends over 14 amino acids. In germline, CDR1 is SGHTA, CDR2 FQGNSA. The CDR3 spells CASSLRLAPGELFF. The CDR3 nucleotides read TGTGCCAGCAGCTTACGGCTAGCCCCCGGGGAGCTGTTTTTT.

V is TRBV28 and J is TRBJ1-3; D may be TRBD1 (5 bases). CDR1 MDHEN and CDR2 SYDVKM come from the germline V gene. The V gene lost 7 bases and the J gene lost 0 bases, with 7 bases spanning the gap. The CDR3 is 13 residues long. The CDR3 protein is CASIQGSGNTIYF. The CDR3 region has the DNA TGTGCCAGCATCCAGGGCTCTGGAAACACCATATATTTT.

The V gene is TRBV2, the J gene TRBJ1-4, with D possibly matching TRBD1 (5 bases). CDR3 length: 14 residues. Trimming stripped 3 bases from V and 8 bases from J, with 13 bases between. Germline assignment: CDR1 SNHLY and CDR2 FYNNEI. CDR3 in DNA: TGTGCCAGCAGTGAGTACCCGACAGAAGAAAAACTGTTTTTT. Protein sequence: CASSEYPTEEKLFF.

The rearrangement uses TRBV10-2 and TRBJ2-7, with 9 positions matching TRBD1. Germline lookup yields CDR1 WSHSY and CDR2 SAAADI. V was pared by 0 bases and J by 2 bases, with 2 bases of the junction left unmatched. CDR3 length: 15 residues. The chain's CDR3 is CASSESGTGTYEQYF. The CDR3 DNA is TGCGCCAGCAGTGAGTCCGGGACAGGGACCTACGAGCAGTACTTC.

The count of this clone is one. The gene calls are TRBV28 and TRBJ2-5; 7 bases map to TRBD2. This CDR3 contains 12 residues. V gave up 0 bases and J gave up 10 bases; unmatched junction bases: 2. CDR1 MDHEN and CDR2 SYDVKM come from the germline V gene. CDR3 region: CASSLWREGQYF. The CDR3, as DNA: TGTGCCAGCAGTTTATGGAGGGAGGGCCAGTACTTC.

The chain couples TRBV7-9 to TRBJ1-2; 7 positions agree with TRBD1. Germline CDR1 reads SEHNR; CDR2 reads FQNEAQ (reference sequence). The CDR3 runs to 14 residues. V lost 5 bases to trimming and J lost 4 bases; unmatched junction nucleotides: 7. In DNA, the CDR3 is TGTGCCAGCAGCCCGGGACAGCCCCCCTATGGCTACACCTTC. This encodes CASSPGQPPYGYTF.

The chain employs TRBV16 and TRBJ1-5; no firm D call. CDR3 size: 15 residues. V was shortened by 3 bases and J by 0 bases, with 9 bases between the two germline ends. The germline gives CDR1 KGHSY, CDR2 FQNENV. The CDR3 region has the DNA TGTGCCAGCAGCCAGGCGGGGAGTAGCAATCAGCCCCAGCATTTT. It specifies CASSQAGSSNQPQHF.

This sequence joins TRBV19 and TRBJ2-3, with 10 bases aligning to TRBD2. The CDR3 consists of 12 residues. The V gene end was trimmed by 7 bases and the J gene end by 10 bases; junction bases not matched to a gene: 5. Germline loops: CDR1 LNHDA, CDR2 SQIVND (reference sequence). This CDR3 is CASTSGSSAQYF. For the CDR3, the DNA is TGTGCCAGTACTAGCGGGAGCTCTGCGCAGTATTTT.